This note documents a single T cell receptor (beta chain) sequence. The antigen is unknown. The source of the sample is a study of OX40 agonist ivuxolimab in advanced cancers. Sequenced by immunoSEQ multiplex PCR; TCRdb stores in-frame clones only, minus some. Here the sample spans 50,000 to 65,000 clones, around 93% being singletons. Study-wide points: The CD4+ and CD8+ T cells in the blood had expanded clonally by week 6 at 0.1 to 3.0 mg/kg.

This CDR3 spans 15 amino acids. CDR1 is SGHKS and CDR2 is YYEKEE in the germline V gene (reference sequence). V dropped 0 bases and J dropped 4 bases, with 11 bases sitting between them. This clonotype was sampled from an adult with an advanced solid tumor such as melanoma, head and neck, liver or kidney cancer. Sample: CD4+ or CD8+ T cells sorted from blood, taken in a trial of the OX40 agonist ivuxolimab. The chain joins TRBV5-5 to TRBJ1-5; perhaps TRBD1 as D (5 bases). The CDR3 loop is CASSLVVAGNQPQHF. CDR3 bases: TGTGCCAGCAGCTTGGTGGTGGCAGGGAATCAGCCCCAGCATTTT.